These 3 T cell receptor beta chains were sequenced from one sample in a study of cytomegalovirus exposure and HLA in healthy donors. The PCR contained 60 Vbeta and 13 Jbeta primers. TCRdb keeps only in-frame clones here, not all; method: immunoSEQ multiplex PCR. The table lists 140,000 to 150,000 clones, 65% to 75% of them singletons. Sequencing was done on a sample of PBMCs. The receptor set was obtained from a man aged 55 to 70 in good health and CMV-seronegative.

This chain connects TRBV9 to TRBJ1-5; D uncertain. The CDR3 is 15 residues long. Per germline, CDR1 SGDLS and CDR2 YYNGEE. V dropped 4 bases and J dropped 0 bases, with 11 bases sitting between them. The CDR3 region is CASSFTDTSNQPQHF. The CDR3 bases are TGTGCCAGCAGCTTTACAGATACTAGCAATCAGCCCCAGCATTTT.

The genes are TRBV10-1 and TRBJ2-2; 7 nucleotides line up with TRBD1. The junction had 1 base not matched to a gene; V was cut back by 3 bases and J by 0 bases. The CDR3 consists of 15 residues. Germline lookup yields CDR1 WNHNN and CDR2 SYGVQD (reference sequence). This CDR3 reads CASSDGTANTGELFF. The CDR3 DNA reads as TGCGCCAGCAGTGACGGGACAGCGAACACCGGGGAGCTGTTTTTT.

The CDR3 DNA reads TGTGCCAGCAGCTTAGTGGCTAGCGGAGGCTCCTACGAGCAGTACTTC. As protein: CASSLVASGGSYEQYF. The rearrangement links TRBV7-9 to TRBJ2-5, with TRBD2 matching over 7 bases. The DNA end lines up better with TRBJ2-7; the J call may be wrong. This CDR3 has 16 residues. From germline, CDR1 is SEHNR and CDR2 FQNEAQ (reference sequence).